The present TCR beta chain was sequenced within a study of human T cells and chemical hapten exposure. Study-level information: The study sensitized with 2% DPC on an approximately 2 cm by approximately 2 cm patch of upper inner arm skin.

The study's findings and limits: The study found that DPC sensitization did not change TCRs above 1 in 1000 frequency.

V lost 7 bases and J lost 3; bases outside the gene matches: 7. This CDR3 has 15 amino acids. This clonotype has at least ten counts. Its antigen is as yet unknown. Time point noted: patch test 3, about 24 weeks after DPC sensitization. Treatment here: therapeutic diphenylcyclopropenone sensitization with weekly scalp DPC. The library tagged each cDNA molecule with unique molecular identifiers. Original handling: Samples had a median of around 96,000 TCRs, ranging roughly 20,000 to 690,600. TCRdb reanalysed the RACE reads using MiXCR and keeps one entry per CDR3 protein. TCRdb's processing, not the study's, gives the V and J calls here. The data contain about 90,000 distinct CDR3 sequences, approximately 11% of them singletons.

The rearrangement uses TRBV12-3 or TRBV12-4 and TRBJ2-7; 12 nucleotides agree with TRBD2. Sequencing used whole blood, obtained in connection with sensitization to the hapten diphenylcyclopropenone (DPC). The sequence came from a woman in her twenties or thirties with alopecia areata. Some clones in this sample may be carry-over from other donors' samples. The CDR3 DNA sequence: TGTGCCAGCACTCTGACTAGCGGGAGCCGCTACGAGCAGTACTTC. Translating gives CASTLTSGSRYEQYF.